Listed below are T cell receptor beta chains from one sample, sequenced in a study of T cells in Graves' hyperthyroidism and ophthalmopathy. TCRdb used MiXCR to reprocess the multiplex PCR reads, holding one entry per CDR3 protein. The table has 37,000 or so distinct CDR3 sequences, 40% to 65% seen once. Sequencing was done on a sample of blood. All receptors come from a man aged 35 to 55 with Graves' ophthalmopathy. Both conserved end residues are part of each CDR3. D genes are given only for firm matches. Size tells how often a clone was seen (once, few, many) or the class of an expanded clone, and some rows leave it out.

v_call,cdr3_length,clone_size,j_call,d_call,cdr3_aa,cdr3_nt
TRBV28,15,many,TRBJ2-3,TRBD2,CASSRSTSGTDTQYF,TGTGCCAGCAGTAGGTCGACTAGCGGCACAGATACGCAGTATTTT
TRBV14,17,.,TRBJ2-2,TRBD1,CASSLTGFYGYTGELFF,TGTGCCAGCAGCCTGACAGGGTTCTATGGCTACACCGGGGAGCTGTTTTTT
TRBV20-1,14,medium-sized,TRBJ2-7,TRBD1,CSALPGQGDGEQYF,TGCAGTGCTCTTCCGGGACAGGGGGATGGCGAGCAGTACTTC
TRBV20-1,12,once,TRBJ2-7,.,CSAEGIRNEQYF,TGCAGTGCCGAAGGGATTCGGAACGAGCAGTACTTC
TRBV18,14,.,TRBJ1-5,.,CASSRGAKKQSQHF,TGTGCCAGCTCACGCGGGGCTAAGAAACAGTCCCAGCATTTT
TRBV5-1,13,many,TRBJ1-1,.,CASSKGSDTEAFF,TGCGCCAGCAGCAAGGGCTCGGACACTGAAGCTTTCTTT
TRBV12-3/TRBV12-4,16,many,TRBJ1-3,.,CASSPGGGSSGNTIYF,TGTGCCAGCAGTCCCGGGGGCGGATCCTCTGGAAACACCATATATTTT
TRBV11-2,14,.,TRBJ1-2,.,CASSLSGRFGGYTF,TGTGCCAGCAGCTTATCCGGCAGGTTTGGAGGCTACACCTTC
TRBV5-4,15,many,TRBJ1-1,.,CASSWAGLSNTEAFF,TGTGCCAGCAGCTGGGCAGGTCTCTCGAACACTGAAGCTTTCTTT
TRBV7-8,16,medium-sized,TRBJ1-6,.,CASSLSRSSYNSPLHF,TGTGCCAGCAGCTTATCCCGGAGCTCCTATAATTCACCCCTCCACTTT
TRBV9,15,.,TRBJ2-5,TRBD1,CASSPVGQGGETQYF,TGTGCCAGCAGCCCCGTGGGACAGGGGGGGGAGACCCAGTACTTC
TRBV29-1,17,.,TRBJ2-7,TRBD2,CSVKVPLAGVGGYEQYF,TGCAGCGTTAAGGTACCACTAGCGGGAGTTGGGGGATACGAGCAGTACTTC
TRBV12-5,13,many,TRBJ1-1,.,CASGYGQNTEAFF,TGTGCTAGTGGTTACGGACAAAACACTGAAGCTTTCTTT
TRBV20-1,15,few,TRBJ1-6,TRBD1,CSARDRTGGNSPLHF,TGCAGTGCTAGAGATCGGACAGGGGGGAATTCACCCCTCCACTTT
TRBV20-1,13,many,TRBJ1-4,.,CSAEVSVGEKLFF,TGCAGTGCCGAAGTGAGTGTGGGAGAAAAACTGTTTTTT
TRBV19,12,many,TRBJ2-5,.,CAAGPWGETQYF,TGTGCCGCGGGACCCTGGGGGGAGACCCAGTACTTC
TRBV7-3,13,.,TRBJ1-4,TRBD1,CASSATGGEKLFF,TGTGCCAGCAGCGCTACAGGGGGGGAAAAACTGTTTTTT
TRBV20-1,14,.,TRBJ2-7,.,CSATAAGAIYEQYF,TGCAGTGCTACCGCAGCGGGCGCAATCTACGAGCAGTACTTC
TRBV10-3,14,medium-sized,TRBJ2-7,.,CAISESSLASEQYF,TGTGCCATCAGTGAGTCGAGCCTAGCTAGCGAGCAGTACTTC
TRBV10-3,12,.,TRBJ1-2,.,CAIRITNYGYTF,TGTGCCATCAGAATAACTAACTATGGCTACACCTTC
TRBV29-1,12,many,TRBJ2-7,.,CSVESQSYERYF,TGCAGCGTTGAGTCCCAGTCCTACGAGCGGTACTTC
TRBV7-2,14,medium-sized,TRBJ1-6,.,CASSHRSGNSPLHF,TGTGCCAGCAGCCACCGAAGTGGGAATTCACCCCTCCACTTT
TRBV28,14,.,TRBJ2-7,.,CASSPQGTRYEQYF,TGTGCCAGCAGCCCTCAGGGCACCCGCTACGAGCAGTACTTC
TRBV12-3/TRBV12-4,15,many,TRBJ1-5,.,CASARRASGNQPQHF,TGTGCCAGCGCCAGGAGGGCCTCAGGCAATCAGCCCCAGCATTTT
TRBV12-3/TRBV12-4,12,many,TRBJ1-2,.,CASRAANYGYTF,TGTGCCAGCAGGGCCGCTAACTATGGCTACACCTTC
TRBV25-1,16,.,TRBJ1-2,TRBD1,CASSEYKGATSYGYTF,TGTGCCAGCAGTGAATATAAGGGGGCCACAAGCTATGGCTACACCTTC
TRBV7-9,15,.,TRBJ2-7,.,CASSLVVGGYYEQYF,TGTGCCAGCAGCTTAGTTGTTGGGGGTTACTACGAGCAGTACTTC
TRBV20-1,15,.,TRBJ2-3,TRBD2,CSARVPSGRADTQYF,TGCAGTGCTAGAGTGCCTAGCGGGAGGGCGGATACGCAGTATTTT
TRBV5-1,13,many,TRBJ1-1,.,CASSLPGLTEAFF,TGCGCCAGCAGCTTACCGGGGCTGACTGAAGCTTTCTTT
TRBV5-1,15,many,TRBJ2-7,.,CASSLEALGLVEQYF,TGCGCCAGCAGCTTGGAAGCCCTAGGACTGGTCGAGCAGTACTTC
TRBV29-1,16,.,TRBJ2-3,.,CSVEFGGGSLADTQYF,TGCAGCGTAGAATTCGGGGGCGGTAGCCTGGCAGATACGCAGTATTTT
TRBV15,14,.,TRBJ2-1,.,CATSRDLGGNEQFF,TGTGCCACCAGCAGAGACCTAGGGGGAAATGAGCAGTTCTTC
TRBV6-6,14,.,TRBJ2-1,TRBD1,CASSGGQGNNEQFF,TGTGCCAGCAGTGGGGGACAGGGCAACAATGAGCAGTTCTTC
TRBV2,15,many,TRBJ2-3,TRBD2,CASKRVRGAGDTQYF,TGTGCCAGCAAAAGGGTGCGGGGGGCTGGAGATACGCAGTATTTT
TRBV19,15,few,TRBJ1-2,TRBD1,CASSPQSGTAYGYTF,TGTGCCAGTAGCCCACAGTCCGGGACAGCGTATGGCTACACCTTC
TRBV5-4,15,many,TRBJ2-5,.,CASSLVGSVVETQYF,TGTGCCAGCAGCTTGGTGGGTAGCGTCGTGGAGACCCAGTACTTC
TRBV7-8,15,.,TRBJ1-1,TRBD1,CASSEGAATYNEAFF,TGTGCCAGCTCCGAGGGGGCAGCGACCTACAATGAAGCTTTCTTT